This is a list of T cell receptor beta chains from one sample in a study of vaccination and CD4 T cells after COVID-19. One entry per CDR3 protein, called by TCRdb with MiXCR from the PCR reads. The sample lists around 13,000 distinct CDR3 sequences, under 75% seen once, with just under 9% in the top ten. These receptors' antigens are unknown. This specimen consisted of CD4+ T cells from blood, cultured in vitro, obtained before SARS-CoV-2 vaccination. All receptors come from a human donor who had recovered from COVID-19. Each CDR3 is given with its conserved first and last residue. The D gene is left open where the match is weak. Expanded clones are given a class, and other clones once, few, many or no size at all.

d_call,v_call,clone_size,j_call,cdr3_nt,cdr3_aa
.,TRBV6-1,.,TRBJ1-1,TGTGCCAGCAGTGGGTTGGGGGGAGGAGACCTGAGGTGGTCTGCTGAAGCTTTCTTT,CASSGLGGGDLRWSAEAFF
.,TRBV19,medium-sized,TRBJ1-5,TGTGCCAGTAGCCCGGATACACGGCCCCAGCATTTT,CASSPDTRPQHF
.,TRBV15,.,TRBJ1-3,TGTGCCACCAGCAGCGAACAGCACACCTCTGGAAACACCATATATTTT,CATSSEQHTSGNTIYF
.,TRBV19,.,TRBJ1-2,TGTGCCAGTAGGCGCCCCGGGACCTCAGAAAGTGGCTACACCTTC,CASRRPGTSESGYTF
TRBD1,TRBV7-3,.,TRBJ2-3,TGTGCCAGCAGCTCGGCCGGGACAGGGTGGGGCACAGATACGCAGTATTTT,CASSSAGTGWGTDTQYF
.,TRBV27,.,TRBJ1-5,TGTGCCAGCAGGTCGGTTGCTAGCAATCAGCCCCAGCATTTT,CASRSVASNQPQHF
TRBD1,TRBV11-1,once,TRBJ1-6,TGTGCCAGCAGCCCAGGACAGGCGAATTCACCCCTCCACTTT,CASSPGQANSPLHF
TRBD1,TRBV7-2,.,TRBJ2-2,TGTGCCAGCAGCTCCCGACAGGGGGCAACCGGGGAGCTGTTTTTT,CASSSRQGATGELFF
.,TRBV20-1,.,TRBJ1-1,TGCAGTGCTAGAGCATTACAGGGTTGGAACACTGAAGCTTTCTTT,CSARALQGWNTEAFF
.,TRBV20-1,.,TRBJ1-1,TGCAGTGCTAGGGGGGGGAACACTGAAGCTTTCTTT,CSARGGNTEAFF
.,TRBV6-1,few,TRBJ1-2,TGTGCCAGCAGTCCAACCTCGGTCCTTTCTCCTAACTATGGCTACACCTTC,CASSPTSVLSPNYGYTF
.,TRBV20-1,.,TRBJ2-7,TGCAGTGCTAGAGATCAACTTAGGGGGGATTTCTACGAGCAGTACTTC,CSARDQLRGDFYEQYF
.,TRBV7-2,once,TRBJ2-3,TGTGCCAGCAGCAGGGATCGCACAGATACGCAGTATTTT,CASSRDRTDTQYF
.,TRBV6-1,.,TRBJ1-2,TGTGCCAGCGCAAAAAAAAGAGGGACGGTCTCTAACTATGGCTACACCTTC,CASAKKRGTVSNYGYTF
.,TRBV6-1,few,TRBJ1-1,TGTGCCAGCAGCCCCCGACAGGCTTCGAACACTGAAGCTTTCTTT,CASSPRQASNTEAFF
TRBD1,TRBV6-1,.,TRBJ1-2,TGTGCCAGCAGTAATACAGGGGCCCACTATGGCTACACCTTC,CASSNTGAHYGYTF
.,TRBV7-2,.,TRBJ1-1,TGTGCCAGCAGCTTAGGGGTACAGGGCCCTGAAGCTTTCTTT,CASSLGVQGPEAFF
.,TRBV20-1,.,TRBJ1-1,TGCAGTGCTAGATTAGGGGGGGAATGGCTTATTGAAGCTTTCTTT,CSARLGGEWLIEAFF